This paragraph covers one T cell receptor beta chain sequence. Clones were sequenced by immunoSEQ multiplex PCR, and TCRdb holds only the in-frame ones, with some missing. The sample includes tens of thousands of clones, roughly 80% seen only once; the top ten take around 2%. One Seattle source followed patients from active infection through their disease course. The CDR3 spans 15 residues. Germline V lookup: CDR1 KGHSH, CDR2 LQKENI. Trimming stripped 6 bases from V and 2 bases from J, with 17 bases between. This record belongs to a study of blood T cell repertoires in COVID-19. Study as a whole: The samples span acute and convalescent COVID-19 from the United States, Italy and Spain.

The source material was peripheral blood. J is TRBJ2-7 and V is TRBV18, with TRBD2 as a possible D gene (5 bases). The TCR originated in a man in his 70s with COVID-19, enrolled during active disease. CDR3 amino acids: CASSPSRTGTYEQYF. DNA of the CDR3: TGTGCCAGCTCGCCCTCAAGGACGGGGACCTACGAGCAGTACTTC. Full variable domain (outside the CDR3, taken from reference TRBV18 and TRBJ2-7): NAGVMQNPRHLVRRRGQEARLRCSPMKGHSHVYWYRQLPEEGLKFMVYLQKENIIDESGMPKERFSAEFPKEGPSILRIQQVVRGDSAAYFCASSPSRTGTYEQYFGPGTRLTVT.